The source of this T cell receptor (beta chain) is a study of cytomegalovirus exposure and HLA in healthy donors. Study results and limitations: A link between a missense DCLRE1C variant and TCR beta V- and J-gene trimming emerged from a later analysis. Analyses of presence and absence presupposed an approximately uniform sequencing depth across donors. Excluded were some V segments that proved indistinguishable, including TRBV6-2 and TRBV6-3. A list of about 160 TCR beta chains associated with cytomegalovirus was given.

The CDR3 loop spans 14 amino acids. Germline values: CDR1 LNHDA, CDR2 SQIVND (reference sequence). V shed 10 bases and J 2 bases; nucleotides not matched to a gene: 8. Of note for this clone: What it recognizes is unknown.

Both 60 Vbeta primers and 13 Jbeta primers went into the PCR. This table comes from immunoSEQ multiplex PCR, and its TCRdb copy is limited to in-frame clones, with some not included. Seen here are 150,000 to 200,000 clones, more than 60% observed once, and the top ten hold about 7.7%. The sequence was obtained from a woman aged 40 to 50 in good health and CMV-seropositive. Sequencing used PBMCs. V and J are TRBV19 and TRBJ2-3; 8 nucleotides line up with TRBD2. In nucleotides, the CDR3 is TGTGCCACCAGCCAGCGGGGGCCCACAGATACGCAGTATTTT. Translated, it gives CATSQRGPTDTQYF.